A selection of T cell receptor beta chains follows, all from one sample in a study of T cell responses to AZD1222 COVID-19 vaccine. Sequenced by immunoSEQ multiplex PCR; TCRdb stores in-frame clones only, minus some. The sample includes approximately 110,000 clones, approximately 86% of them seen just once. Sequences were derived from peripheral blood, sampled on day 0 of AZD1222 vaccination. The receptors were gathered from an adult in good health. Each CDR3 is given with its conserved first and last residue. A D gene is named only where the DNA matches it firmly. Expanded clones get a size class; other rows say once, few or many, or leave the size out.

TRBV18,TRBJ2-7,-,-,TGTGCCAGCTCACCATCACCTACGGGGGAGCAGTACTTC,CASSPSPTGEQYF
TRBV4-3,TRBJ1-6,-,once,TGCGCCAGCAGCCAAGAACTCAGGGGAGGTTCACCCCTCCACTTT,CASSQELRGGSPLHF
TRBV11-2,TRBJ1-2,TRBD1,-,TGTGCCAGCAGCTTCGCTACAGGGGCTCCTAACTATGGCTACACCTTC,CASSFATGAPNYGYTF
TRBV24-1,TRBJ1-2,TRBD1,-,TGTGCCACCAGTGATCAACAGACAGGGGCCTATGGCTACACCTTC,CATSDQQTGAYGYTF
TRBV7-2,TRBJ2-5,TRBD2,-,TGTGCCAGCAGCGGCAGACTAGCGGGGGTGGATCAAGAGACCCAGTACTTC,CASSGRLAGVDQETQYF
TRBV27,TRBJ2-5,TRBD1,-,TGTGCCAGCAGTTCCTGGGACAGGGAGACCCAGTACTTC,CASSSWDRETQYF
TRBV7-2,TRBJ2-7,-,-,TGTGCCAGCAGCTTGACCGTGGCGAGCGTTACCTACGAGCAGTACTTC,CASSLTVASVTYEQYF
TRBV27,TRBJ1-1,-,once,TGTGCCAGCAGTTTAGGGGTCGAGGACACTGAAGCTTTCTTT,CASSLGVEDTEAFF
TRBV5-1,TRBJ1-4,TRBD1,once,TGCGCCAGCAGTCCTCAGGGGGCGTGGGGTGAAAAACTGTTTTTT,CASSPQGAWGEKLFF
TRBV27,TRBJ1-3,-,-,TGTGCCAGCAGTATAGACGGTAGCGCTGGAAACACCATATATTTT,CASSIDGSAGNTIYF
TRBV28,TRBJ2-7,TRBD2,-,TGTGCCAGCAGTTCCTCAGGACTAGCGGGATACGAGCAGTACTTC,CASSSSGLAGYEQYF
TRBV28,TRBJ1-2,-,-,TGTGCCAGCAGAGCTGAATTTGGCTACACCTTC,CASRAEFGYTF
TRBV5-1,TRBJ1-3,-,-,TGCGCCAGCAGCTTGGCTGGACTCCGGTGGGGAAACACCATATATTTT,CASSLAGLRWGNTIYF
TRBV19,TRBJ1-2,-,-,TGTGCCAGCCGAGCCCAGTCGGGCTACACCTTC,CASRAQSGYTF
TRBV5-1,TRBJ1-3,-,-,TGCGCCAGCAGCTTGGGTCCTGGAAACACCATATATTTT,CASSLGPGNTIYF
TRBV4-1,TRBJ2-7,TRBD2,-,TGCGCCAGCAGCCTCTACGAAGCGGGATTGGGCCGCGAGCAGTACTTC,CASSLYEAGLGREQYF
TRBV3-1/TRBV3-2,TRBJ1-5,TRBD1,-,TGTGCCAGCAGCCCGGACAGGGATCAGCCCCAGCATTTT,CASSPDRDQPQHF
TRBV3-1/TRBV3-2,TRBJ2-5,-,-,TGTGCCAGCACCGGGGGAGGAGAGACCCAGTACTTC,CASTGGGETQYF
TRBV28,TRBJ2-7,TRBD2,-,TGTGCCAGCAGTTCGCCCACTGGGACTAGCTCCTACGAGCAGTACTTC,CASSSPTGTSSYEQYF
TRBV28,TRBJ1-1,-,-,TGTGCCAGCGAGTCCCCGGGGAACTTGAACACTGAAGCTTTCTTT,CASESPGNLNTEAFF
TRBV5-6,TRBJ2-3,TRBD2,-,TGTGCCAGCAGCTTGGCCGTCGGGCTAGCGGAGGCTACGCAGTATTTT,CASSLAVGLAEATQYF
TRBV14,TRBJ2-2,-,-,TGTGCCAGCAGCCAAGCGGCAGGGATAAACACCGGGGAGCTGTTTTTT,CASSQAAGINTGELFF
TRBV6-2/TRBV6-3,TRBJ2-2,TRBD2,-,TGTGCCAGCAGTTTGGCTAGCGGGAGAAAGGCCGGGGAGCTGTTTTTT,CASSLASGRKAGELFF
TRBV7-7,TRBJ2-5,-,-,TGTGCCAGCAGCTTCAACCCAGGTACAACGGACTTTGCGGAGACCCAGTACTTC,CASSFNPGTTDFAETQYF
TRBV4-3,TRBJ2-1,-,-,TGCGCCAGCAGCCAAGATTCCCCGGGGGCTTCCTACAATGAGCAGTTCTTC,CASSQDSPGASYNEQFF
TRBV7-9,TRBJ1-2,TRBD1,-,TGTGCCAGCAGCAAGGGGACAGGGGGCTACGTGAACTATGGCTACACCTTC,CASSKGTGGYVNYGYTF
TRBV27,TRBJ2-5,TRBD1,few,TGTGCCAGCAGGCGGGGACAGGAGAGTGAGACCCAGTACTTC,CASRRGQESETQYF
TRBV4-1,TRBJ1-3,TRBD1,-,TGCGCCAGCAGCCAACCCAACAGGGGGGCAAGAAACACCATATATTTT,CASSQPNRGARNTIYF
TRBV7-2,TRBJ1-6,-,-,TGTGCCAGCAGCTTTCAGGGGTCCTATAATTCACCCCTCCACTTT,CASSFQGSYNSPLHF
TRBV28,TRBJ1-2,-,-,TGTGCCAGCAGTAGATTTGGTGATGGCTACACCTTC,CASSRFGDGYTF